This T cell receptor (beta chain) was recovered during a study of response to subunit inactivated influenza vaccine. Points from the study as a whole: Authors suggested seasonal influenza vaccinations each recruit few new T cells.

The CDR3 sequence is 14 residues long. The germline V and J ends were trimmed by 3 bases and 1 base, with 8 bases remaining between them. This clonotype was picked up a small number of times. Its antigen is not known. In TCRdb, the RT-PCR reads were re-called with MiXCR into one record per CDR3 protein. The table shows some 480,000 distinct CDR3 sequences, with roughly 11% occurring only once. The origin of this receptor is a man in his fifties or sixties who received an inactivated influenza vaccine. Sample: PBMCs from blood, taken 45 days after vaccination. V and J are TRBV12-3 or TRBV12-4 and TRBJ2-3, with D unresolved. CDR3 residues: CASSLYSRTDTQYF. The DNA of the CDR3 is TGTGCCAGCAGTTTGTACAGTCGCACAGATACGCAGTATTTT.